Below are 19 T cell receptor beta chains sequenced from a single sample in a study of lymphopenia after photon versus proton radiotherapy. The repertoire was sequenced with immunoSEQ multiplex PCR; TCRdb's copy has only in-frame clones and lacks some. The sample contains more than 70,000 clones, 65% to 85% of which appear only once. The material was peripheral blood, obtained from a patient treated with proton-based radiotherapy. All receptors come from a man aged 55 to 70 with pancreatic cancer.

V is TRBV7-2 and J is TRBJ2-7, with 9 bases fitting TRBD1. The CDR3 is made up of 16 amino acids. Germline CDR1 reads SGHTA; CDR2 reads FQGNSA. V lost 5 bases and J lost 2; bases outside the gene matches: 10. CDR3 residues: CASSAYRGLIPYEQYF. The CDR3 nucleotides read TGTGCCAGCAGCGCATACAGGGGGCTAATCCCCTACGAGCAGTACTTC. Full variable domain (outside the CDR3, taken from reference TRBV7-2 and TRBJ2-7): GAGVSQSPSNKVTEKGKDVELRCDPISGHTALYWYRQSLGQGLEFLIYFQGNSAPDKSGLPSDRFSAERTGGSVSTLTIQRTQQEDSAVYLCASSAYRGLIPYEQYFGPGTRLTVT.

This chain joins TRBV7-2 and TRBJ2-7; 7 bases are a match to TRBD1. The CDR3 has 13 residues. Per germline, CDR1 SGHTA and CDR2 FQGNSA. V lost 5 bases and J lost 5; bases outside the gene matches: 6. CDR3: CASSLDRVNEQYF. The CDR3, as DNA: TGTGCCAGCAGCCTCGACAGGGTCAACGAGCAGTACTTC.

The V call is TRBV7-2, the J call TRBJ2-7; no clear D. Germline V CDR1 and CDR2: SGHTA, FQGNSA. Trimming pared 1 base from V and 3 bases from J, leaving 10 bases between. There are 14 residues in the CDR3. CDR3 coding DNA: TGTGCCAGCAGCTTAGACGGGTTGAACTACGAGCAGTACTTC. Translation: CASSLDGLNYEQYF.

V gene TRBV7-6 combines with J gene TRBJ2-7; the match to TRBD2 covers 8 bases. From germline, CDR1 is SGHVS and CDR2 FNYEAQ. The CDR3 consists of 17 residues. The J segment lost 6 bases and the V segment lost 5 bases, leaving 18 bases of the junction unmatched. The CDR3 DNA reads TGTGCCAGCAGCCGCAGAGGAGTGGCAGCGGGAGCATCCGAGCAGTACTTC. It yields the protein CASSRRGVAAGASEQYF.

The chain is built from TRBV19 and TRBJ1-5, with a possible D match to TRBD1 (5 bases). Germline values: CDR1 LNHDA, CDR2 SQIVND (reference sequence). This CDR3 region has 13 residues. Trimming stripped 6 bases from V and 5 bases from J, with 11 bases between. The chain's CDR3 is CASRRTSYQPQHF. The CDR3 bases are TGTGCCAGTAGAAGGACAAGCTATCAGCCCCAGCATTTT.

V gene TRBV6-5 combines with J gene TRBJ2-1, with 9 positions matching TRBD2. The germline CDR1 and CDR2 sequences are MNHEY and SVGAGI. Germline trimming cut 5 bases from V and 6 bases from J; bases unmatched to any gene: 8. This CDR3 region has 15 residues. Here the CDR3 reads CASSRTGLARNEQFF. The CDR3 DNA follows: TGTGCCAGCAGTCGAACTGGACTAGCGCGCAATGAGCAGTTCTTC.

The CDR3 region has the DNA TGTGCCAGCAGTGAACCGGGGGGGCGCGATGAGCAGTACTTC. Translation: CASSEPGGRDEQYF. This rearrangement joins TRBV6-5 to TRBJ2-7, with 8 bases identical to TRBD2. The germline V gene encodes CDR1 MNHEY and CDR2 SVGAGI. This CDR3 is built from 14 residues. The J segment lost 7 bases and the V segment lost 5 bases, leaving 10 bases of the junction unmatched.

This chain joins TRBV7-2 and TRBJ2-3, with D perhaps matching TRBD1 (6 bases). Trimming removed 4 bases from V and 0 bases from J, with 8 bases in between. This CDR3 has 14 amino acids. Per the germline V gene, CDR1 is SGHTA and CDR2 is FQGNSA. CDR3 protein: CASSSGQSTDTQYF. CDR3 DNA sequence: TGTGCCAGCAGCTCCGGACAGAGCACAGATACGCAGTATTTT.

This clone was seen just once. The chain employs TRBV10-3 and TRBJ2-1; tentative D call: TRBD2 (6 bases). The CDR3 consists of 15 residues. CDR1 is ENHRY, CDR2 SYGVKD, per germline. V was trimmed by 4 bases and J by 6 bases, leaving 16 bases between them. CDR3 loop: CAISVGAGSRNEQFF. In nucleotides, the CDR3 is TGTGCCATCAGTGTAGGGGCGGGATCTCGCAATGAGCAGTTCTTC.

V gene TRBV27 combines with J gene TRBJ2-1; 13 bases map to TRBD2. J gave up 4 bases and V 6 bases, and 3 bases lay outside the gene matches. The CDR3 totals 15 residues. CDR1 MNHEY and CDR2 SMNVEV come from the germline V gene (reference sequence). Here the CDR3 reads CASRTSGRLYNEQFF. In nucleotides, the CDR3 is TGTGCCAGCAGGACTAGCGGGAGGTTATACAATGAGCAGTTCTTC.

The chain links TRBV23-1 to TRBJ1-1; D gene unclear. TRBV23-1 is an ORF, with its function uncertain. This CDR3 is 15 amino acids long. V lost 4 bases and J 1 base, leaving 13 bases between the germline ends. In DNA form, the CDR3 reads TGCGCCAGCAGTCCCCGTCTCAGAACGAACACTGAAGCTTTCTTT. Encoded protein: CASSPRLRTNTEAFF.

V gene TRBV11-2 combines with J gene TRBJ1-1, with TRBD1 as a possible D gene (5 bases). Germline loops: CDR1 SGHAT, CDR2 FQNNGV. V lost 1 base and J lost 2, with 8 bases in between. The CDR3 contains 14 residues. In DNA, the CDR3 is TGTGCCAGCAGCTTAGCAGGGTTTAACACTGAAGCTTTCTTT. This encodes CASSLAGFNTEAFF.

This clone was counted only a few times. The V and J genes are TRBV7-3 and TRBJ2-1; 7 positions match TRBD1. The ends lost 4 bases at V and 6 bases at J; junction bases unmatched: 3. The germline gives CDR1 SGHTA, CDR2 FQGTGA. The CDR3 contains 13 residues. In DNA form, the CDR3 reads TGTGCCAGCAGCTCATACAGGGGCAATGAGCAGTTCTTC. This encodes CASSSYRGNEQFF. Using reference TRBV7-3 and TRBJ2-1 for the parts outside the CDR3, the full variable domain is GAGVSQTPSNKVTEKGKYVELRCDPISGHTALYWYRQSLGQGPEFLIYFQGTGAADDSGLPNDRFFAVRPEGSVSTLKIQRTERGDSAVYLCASSSYRGNEQFFGPGTRLTVL.

V gene TRBV12-5 combines with J gene TRBJ2-3, with 7 bases fitting TRBD2. CDR1 LGHNT and CDR2 FRNRAP come from the germline V gene. The CDR3 runs 14 residues. J gave up 0 bases and V 6 bases, and 3 bases lay outside the gene matches. The chain's CDR3 is CASGSSGSTDTQYF. The CDR3 nucleotides read TGTGCTAGTGGATCTAGCGGTAGCACAGATACGCAGTATTTT.

This chain uses TRBV7-3 with TRBJ2-3; D is perhaps TRBD1 (6 bases). This CDR3 region has 14 residues. Looked up from germline, CDR1 is SGHTA and CDR2 is FQGTGA. V dropped 5 bases and J dropped 6 bases, with 15 bases sitting between them. CDR3 amino acids: CASSPQQGSDTQYF. CDR3 DNA: TGTGCCAGCAGCCCACAACAGGGTTCCGATACGCAGTATTTT.

The gene calls are TRBV11-2 and TRBJ2-7; D may be TRBD1 (6 bases). With 1 base removed from V and 4 bases from J, the gap between germline ends came to 11 bases. The CDR3 sequence is 14 residues long. The germline CDR1 and CDR2 sequences are SGHAT and FQNNGV. Here the CDR3 DNA reads TGTGCCAGCAGCTTAGGACAGGCTCCGTACGAGCAGTACTTC. It codes for CASSLGQAPYEQYF.

The rearrangement joins TRBV11-2 to TRBJ2-3, with a weak D call TRBD1 (5 bases). CDR1 is SGHAT and CDR2 is FQNNGV in the germline V gene. Trimming stripped 5 bases from V and 5 bases from J, with 8 bases between. The CDR3 extends over 12 amino acids. In nucleotides, the CDR3 is TGTGCCAGCAGCCGCAGGGAAGATACGCAGTATTTT. Its translation: CASSRREDTQYF.

The chain carries TRBV6-5 and TRBJ2-6, with unresolved D. The CDR3 sequence is 12 residues long. Germline CDR1 MNHEY, CDR2 SVGAGI. Trimming removed 10 bases from V and 0 bases from J, with 4 bases in between. CDR3 DNA: TGTGCCACCATCTCTGGGGCCAACGTCCTGACTTTC. It encodes CATISGANVLTF.

The rearrangement links TRBV7-3 to TRBJ2-1; the match to TRBD2 covers 14 bases. CDR1 is SGHTA and CDR2 is FQGTGA in the germline V gene. This CDR3 region has 15 residues. With 5 bases clipped from V and 8 bases from J, the junction kept 5 bases outside the gene matches. Here the CDR3 DNA reads TGTGCCAGCAGCCCGACTAGCGGGAGGGCCCATGAGCAGTTCTTC. It is translated as CASSPTSGRAHEQFF. The whole variable domain, filled in from reference TRBV7-3 and TRBJ2-1, reads GAGVSQTPSNKVTEKGKYVELRCDPISGHTALYWYRQSLGQGPEFLIYFQGTGAADDSGLPNDRFFAVRPEGSVSTLKIQRTERGDSAVYLCASSPTSGRAHEQFFGPGTRLTVL.